These 23 T cell receptor beta chains share one sample of origin, sequenced in a study of CD4 T cells in relation to SARS-CoV-2 and coronaviruses. For these TCRs, the target antigens are not known. CD4+ T cells from unexposed donors were obtained before the COVID-19 pandemic (2011-2018). Isolation of CD4+ T cells took place after approximately 10 days in culture. Repertoires were generated with immunoSEQ multiplex PCR, while TCRdb's copy carries only in-frame clones and drops some. This table has tens of thousands of clones, 76% appearing once. Material: CD4+ T cells from PBMCs, cultured in vitro. Every receptor here comes from a human donor in good health.

This clone appeared a few times. The V and J genes are TRBV6-6 and TRBJ1-1, with 8 nucleotides matching TRBD1. This CDR3 comprises 16 residues. Per the germline V gene, CDR1 is MNHNY and CDR2 is SVGAGI (reference sequence). The junction had 9 bases not matched to a gene; V was cut back by 6 bases and J by 0 bases. CDR3 in amino acids: CASSDPSGGLNTEAFF. CDR3 bases: TGTGCCAGCAGCGACCCTTCAGGGGGCTTGAACACTGAAGCTTTCTTT.

V usage is TRBV5-6 and J usage is TRBJ1-2, with D possibly matching TRBD1 (6 bases). With 1 base removed from V and 6 bases from J, the gap between germline ends came to 13 bases. Germline loops: CDR1 SGHDT, CDR2 YYEEEE. This CDR3 has 14 amino acids. CDR3 amino acids: CASSLFAGADGYTF. The CDR3 region has the DNA TGTGCCAGCAGCTTGTTCGCGGGGGCGGATGGCTACACCTTC. Full variable domain (remainder filled in from reference TRBV5-6 and TRBJ1-2): DAGVTQSPTHLIKTRGQQVTLRCSPKSGHDTVSWYQQALGQGPQFIFQYYEEEERQRGNFPDRFSGHQFPNYSSELNVNALLLGDSALYLCASSLFAGADGYTFGSGTRLTVV.

The V and J genes are TRBV5-6 and TRBJ2-3; TRBD1 matches at 8 bases. The CDR3 loop spans 15 amino acids. Germline CDR1 is SGHDT and CDR2 is YYEEEE. J lost 3 bases, V lost 4 bases, and 7 bases had no gene match. In DNA, the CDR3 is TGTGCCAGCAGCCCTCAGGGGGCAGGTACAGATACGCAGTATTTT. The encoded protein is CASSPQGAGTDTQYF.

The chain is built from TRBV11-3 and TRBJ2-7; 8 bases fit TRBD2. Germline loops: CDR1 SGHNT, CDR2 YENEEA. The CDR3 contains 13 residues. V shed 3 bases, J shed 2 bases, and the junction held 0 bases outside the gene matches. CDR3 in DNA: TGTGCCAGCAGCTTGGGACTAGCCTACGAGCAGTACTTC. Translation: CASSLGLAYEQYF.

V and J are TRBV11-2 and TRBJ2-1; D might be TRBD2 (6 bases). The V and J ends lost 1 base and 5 bases respectively, with 9 bases between them. The germline V gene has CDR1 SGHAT and CDR2 FQNNGV. The CDR3 is 14 residues long. CDR3 DNA sequence: TGTGCCAGCAGCTTAGCGGGACTGAACAATGAGCAGTTCTTC. Translation: CASSLAGLNNEQFF.

The chain is built from TRBV5-1 and TRBJ2-3; 11 nucleotides match TRBD2. Germline CDR1 and CDR2: SGHRS and YFSETQ. Trimming at V came to 0 bases and at J to 4 bases, leaving 4 bases not matched to a gene. This CDR3 spans 16 amino acids. The CDR3 sequence: CASSLVTSGRADTQYF. The CDR3 coding sequence is TGCGCCAGCAGCTTGGTTACTAGCGGGAGAGCAGATACGCAGTATTTT.

The CDR3: CAIKQGRDSPLHF. CDR3 DNA: TGTGCCATCAAACAGGGGCGCGATTCACCCCTCCACTTT. The chain couples TRBV10-3 to TRBJ1-6; TRBD1 matches 7 bases. V dropped 7 bases and J dropped 8; count of bases not matched to a gene: 5. The CDR3 runs 13 residues. CDR1 is ENHRY and CDR2 is SYGVKD in the germline V gene.

This chain joins TRBV4-1 and TRBJ1-1; TRBD1 matches 9 bases. The CDR3 loop spans 18 amino acids. V was clipped by 4 bases and J by 4 bases; unmatched bases: 16. Germline CDR1 and CDR2: MGHRA and YSYEKL. The CDR3 sequence: CASSPRLGTGRVVTEAFF. In nucleotides, the CDR3 is TGCGCCAGCAGCCCCCGCCTCGGGACAGGGAGGGTAGTCACTGAAGCTTTCTTT.

The rearrangement links TRBV4-3 to TRBJ2-5, with D possibly TRBD2 on 7 matching bases. Trimming took 8 bases from V and 5 from J, leaving 18 bases between them. CDR3 length equals 14 residues. Germline V gene data show CDR1 as LGHNA and CDR2 as YSLEER. The CDR3 DNA follows: TGCGCCAGCGCCCCGTGGGGGGGGGCTGAGACCCAGTACTTC. Translating it yields CASAPWGGAETQYF.

V usage is TRBV29-1 and J usage is TRBJ2-5, with TRBD1 matching over 7 bases. This CDR3 has 13 residues. With 3 bases clipped from V and 0 bases from J, the junction kept 1 base outside the gene matches. Germline CDR1 SQVTM, CDR2 ANQGSEA. CDR3 residues: CSVDQGDQETQYF. The DNA of the CDR3 is TGCAGCGTTGACCAGGGGGACCAAGAGACCCAGTACTTC.

The chain couples TRBV7-2 to TRBJ2-3; D unclear. Germline CDR1 is SGHTA and CDR2 is FQGNSA. The CDR3 covers 12 residues. Trimming took 8 bases from V and 5 from J, leaving 11 bases between them. The CDR3: CASGMNEDTQYF. As DNA, the CDR3 is TGTGCCAGCGGGATGAACGAAGATACGCAGTATTTT.

The DNA of the CDR3 is TGTGCCAGCAGTTACGGTGCCGGACAGGAGACTTACGAGCAGTACTTC. It is translated as CASSYGAGQETYEQYF. J is TRBJ2-7 and V is TRBV6-2 or TRBV6-3, with 7 positions matching TRBD1. V gave up 2 bases and J gave up 4 bases; unmatched junction bases: 11. The CDR3 has 16 residues. Germline V CDR1 and CDR2: MNHEY, SVGEGT.

This clone showed up just a few times. The V gene is TRBV5-1, the J gene TRBJ2-2; 8 nucleotides line up with TRBD2. V gave up 4 bases and J gave up 0 bases; unmatched junction bases: 2. The germline V gene encodes CDR1 SGHRS and CDR2 YFSETQ. The CDR3 is 15 amino acids. The CDR3 region has the DNA TGCGCCAGCAGCACACTAGCGGCGAACACCGGGGAGCTGTTTTTT. It codes for CASSTLAANTGELFF.

This clone was seen a few times. The chain links TRBV20-1 to TRBJ2-1; no clear D gene. Per germline, CDR1 DFQATT and CDR2 SNEGSKA (reference sequence). V lost 2 bases, J lost 10 bases, and 9 bases lay in between. The CDR3 is 11 residues long. The CDR3 region has the DNA TGCAGTGCTAGATTCGGCTCAGAGCAGTTCTTC. Protein sequence: CSARFGSEQFF.

The chain has TRBV4-1 and TRBJ1-3; weak D call: TRBD1 (5 bases). Germline CDR1 and CDR2: MGHRA and YSYEKL. The V and J ends lost 1 base and 4 bases respectively, with 11 bases between them. There are 15 residues in the CDR3. DNA for the CDR3: TGCGCCAGCAGCCAAGTTGGGGGTTACGGAAACACCATATATTTT. Encoded protein: CASSQVGGYGNTIYF.

This chain uses TRBV6-5 with TRBJ1-1, with D possibly TRBD1 on 5 matching bases. The CDR3 extends over 14 amino acids. Per germline, CDR1 MNHEY and CDR2 SVGAGI. V was clipped by 0 bases and J by 0 bases, with 5 bases between them. This chain's CDR3 is CASSYSGVNTEAFF. The CDR3 nucleotides read TGTGCCAGCAGTTACTCGGGGGTGAACACTGAAGCTTTCTTT.

There are a few counts of this clone. The chain joins TRBV19 to TRBJ1-3; no firm D call. CDR1 is LNHDA, CDR2 SQIVND, per germline (reference sequence). The CDR3 covers 15 residues. V lost 5 bases, J lost 6 bases, and 17 bases lay in between. The CDR3 sequence: CASSPTVVTVNTIYF. The CDR3 DNA reads as TGTGCCAGTAGTCCTACAGTCGTCACCGTAAACACCATATATTTT.

This clone was counted a few times. J is TRBJ1-3 and V is TRBV12-3 or TRBV12-4; D not resolved. The CDR3 runs to 12 residues. V was pared by 6 bases and J by 2 bases, with 5 bases between. The CDR3 spells CASRRTGNTIYF. In DNA, the CDR3 is TGTGCCAGCAGGCGCACTGGAAACACCATATATTTT.

The chain's CDR3 is CASSFEDRGYNSPLHF. DNA of the CDR3: TGTGCCAGCAGTTTCGAGGACAGGGGTTATAATTCACCCCTCCACTTT. This chain links TRBV27 with TRBJ1-6, with 9 bases aligning to TRBD1. This CDR3 comprises 16 residues. Looked up from germline, CDR1 is MNHEY and CDR2 is SMNVEV (reference sequence). V lost 3 bases and J lost 4; bases outside the gene matches: 4.

The genes are TRBV7-2 and TRBJ2-7; 8 nucleotides line up with TRBD2. The V gene end was trimmed by 0 bases and the J gene end by 7 bases; junction bases not matched to a gene: 11. Germline CDR1 reads SGHTA; CDR2 reads FQGNSA. This CDR3 is 16 amino acids long. CDR3: CASSLALGGLAEEQYF. CDR3 DNA sequence: TGTGCCAGCAGCTTAGCCCTTGGCGGACTAGCTGAAGAGCAGTACTTC.

This clone was counted only a few times. This rearrangement joins TRBV19 to TRBJ1-5; D is unclear. This CDR3 comprises 13 residues. Trimming removed 5 bases from V and 7 bases from J, with 12 bases in between. CDR1 and CDR2 from the germline V gene are LNHDA and SQIVND (reference sequence). The CDR3 nucleotides read TGTGCCAGTAGTCCCTTGGTGAGGCAGCCCCAGCATTTT. This translates into CASSPLVRQPQHF.

The chain uses TRBV18 and TRBJ2-3; D is perhaps TRBD1 or TRBD2 (6 bases each). Germline V CDR1 and CDR2: KGHSH, LQKENI. The CDR3 contains 14 residues. Trimming took 3 bases from V and 2 from J, leaving 9 bases between them. The CDR3 nucleotides are TGTGCCAGCTCACCCCCGGGGGCCACAGATACGCAGTATTTT. It specifies CASSPPGATDTQYF.

The CDR3 nucleotides read TGCGCCAGCAGCTTATCCGGGTTAGTTGGAAACACCATATATTTT. It encodes CASSLSGLVGNTIYF. This chain links TRBV5-1 with TRBJ1-3; D is ambiguous. This CDR3 is built from 15 residues. V lost 2 bases and J lost 3, with 12 bases in between. The V gene's germline CDR1 is SGHRS and CDR2 YFSETQ.